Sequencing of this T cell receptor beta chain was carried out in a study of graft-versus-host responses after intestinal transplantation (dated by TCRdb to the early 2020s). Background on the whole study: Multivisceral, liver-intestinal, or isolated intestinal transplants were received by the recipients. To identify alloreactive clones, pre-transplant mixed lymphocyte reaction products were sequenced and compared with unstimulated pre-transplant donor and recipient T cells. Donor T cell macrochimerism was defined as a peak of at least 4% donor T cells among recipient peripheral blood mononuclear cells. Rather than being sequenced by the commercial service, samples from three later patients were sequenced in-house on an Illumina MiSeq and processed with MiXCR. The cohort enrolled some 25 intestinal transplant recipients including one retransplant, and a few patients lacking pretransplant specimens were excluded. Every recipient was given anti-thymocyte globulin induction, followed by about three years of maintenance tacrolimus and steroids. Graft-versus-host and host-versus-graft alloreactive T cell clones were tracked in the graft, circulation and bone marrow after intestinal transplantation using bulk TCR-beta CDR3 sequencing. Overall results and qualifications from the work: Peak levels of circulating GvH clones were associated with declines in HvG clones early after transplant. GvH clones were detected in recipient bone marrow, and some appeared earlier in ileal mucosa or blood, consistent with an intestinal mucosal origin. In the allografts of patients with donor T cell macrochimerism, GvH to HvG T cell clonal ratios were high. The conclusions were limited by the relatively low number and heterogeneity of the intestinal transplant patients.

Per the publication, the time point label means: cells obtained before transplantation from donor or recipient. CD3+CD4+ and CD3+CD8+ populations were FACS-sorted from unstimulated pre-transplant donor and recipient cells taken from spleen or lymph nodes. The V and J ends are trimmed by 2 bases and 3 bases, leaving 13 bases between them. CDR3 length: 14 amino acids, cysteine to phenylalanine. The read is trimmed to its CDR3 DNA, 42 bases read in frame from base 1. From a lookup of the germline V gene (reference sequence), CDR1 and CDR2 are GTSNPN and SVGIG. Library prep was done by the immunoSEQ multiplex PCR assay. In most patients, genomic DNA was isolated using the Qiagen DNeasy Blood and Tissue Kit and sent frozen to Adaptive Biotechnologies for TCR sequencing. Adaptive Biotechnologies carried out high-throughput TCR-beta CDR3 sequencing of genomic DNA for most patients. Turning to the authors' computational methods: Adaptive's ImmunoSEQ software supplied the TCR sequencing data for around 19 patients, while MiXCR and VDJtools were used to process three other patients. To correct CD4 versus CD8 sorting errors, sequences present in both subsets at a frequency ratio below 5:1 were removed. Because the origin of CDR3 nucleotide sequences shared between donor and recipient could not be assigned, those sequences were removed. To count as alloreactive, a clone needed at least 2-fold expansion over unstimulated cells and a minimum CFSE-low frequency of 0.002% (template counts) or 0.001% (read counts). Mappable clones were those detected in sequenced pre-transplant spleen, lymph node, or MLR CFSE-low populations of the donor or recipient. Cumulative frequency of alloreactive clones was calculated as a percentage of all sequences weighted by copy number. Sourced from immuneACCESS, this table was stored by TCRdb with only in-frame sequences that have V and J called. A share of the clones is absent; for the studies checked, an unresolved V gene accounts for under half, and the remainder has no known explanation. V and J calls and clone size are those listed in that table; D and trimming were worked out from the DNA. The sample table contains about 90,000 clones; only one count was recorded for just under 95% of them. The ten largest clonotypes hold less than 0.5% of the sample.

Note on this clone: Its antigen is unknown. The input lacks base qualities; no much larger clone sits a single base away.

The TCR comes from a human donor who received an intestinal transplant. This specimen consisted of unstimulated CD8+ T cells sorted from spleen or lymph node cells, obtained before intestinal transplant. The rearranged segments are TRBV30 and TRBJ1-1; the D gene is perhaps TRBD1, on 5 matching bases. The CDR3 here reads CAWSPQGGYTEAFF. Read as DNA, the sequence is TGTGCCTGGAGTCCGCAGGGAGGGTACACTGAAGCTTTCTTT.